This T cell receptor beta chain was identified during a study of blood T cell repertoires in COVID-19. Study-level information: Some COVID-19 samples were acute and others convalescent; all came from the United States, Italy and Spain. Sources were T cells, B-cell-depleted T cells, or PBMCs; the material itself was cDNA or gDNA.

In the original workflow: For nucleated cells, counts were estimated from reference gene primer amplification. Clones were sequenced by immunoSEQ multiplex PCR, and TCRdb holds only the in-frame ones, with some missing. V and J calls and clone size follow that table, whereas D and trimming were derived from the DNA. The table records approximately 50,000 clones, about 91% of them present only once. With V trimmed by 5 bases and J by 4 bases, 19 bases remained unmatched. CDR3 length: 21 amino acids. CDR1 is LGHNT and CDR2 is FRNRAP in the germline V gene. The V and J genes are TRBV12-5 and TRBJ2-1, with TRBD2 matching 14 bases. This sequence was found in a man aged 50 or older with active COVID-19. The sample was peripheral blood. As DNA, the CDR3 is TGTGCTAGTGGTCCCCCGGCCCGTGGACTAGCGGGGGGCCCGTGGTACAATGAGCAGTTCTTC. Translated, it gives CASGPPARGLAGGPWYNEQFF.